This T cell receptor beta chain was identified during a study of OX40 agonist ivuxolimab in advanced cancers. Libraries were prepared by immunoSEQ multiplex PCR; TCRdb keeps only in-frame clonotypes and omits some of them. The sample holds roughly 56,000 clones, around 83% seen once. The CDR3 is 14 amino acids. The germline V gene has CDR1 MNHEY and CDR2 SMNVEV (reference sequence). Trimming took off 4 bases at V and 2 bases at J, with 11 bases between the two ends. Findings of the study overall: Compared with CD4+, CD8+ T cells on average had more expanded clones.

A word on this clone: Antigen unknown.

This sequence was found in an adult with an advanced solid tumor such as melanoma, head and neck, liver or kidney cancer. This sequence joins TRBV27 and TRBJ1-2; the D gene is possibly TRBD1 (5 bases). This material consisted of CD4+ or CD8+ T cells sorted from blood, taken in a trial of the OX40 agonist ivuxolimab. Here the CDR3 DNA reads TGTGCCAGCAGTTCTCGGGGACTGAACTATGGCTACACCTTC. Its protein product is CASSSRGLNYGYTF.